This entry concerns a single TCR beta chain. Its antigen is unknown. TCRdb reprocessed the reads with MiXCR, giving one entry per CDR3 protein. Of around 750,000 distinct CDR3 sequences detected, around a third appear once; the ten largest clones hold roughly 12%. These data are taken from a study of T cell repertoires in cytomegalovirus infection. Overall study results and limits: Dominating the ex vivo response were HLA-C-restricted CMV-specific TCR beta clonotypes.

The CDR3 is made up of 17 amino acids. With 4 bases clipped from V and 4 bases from J, the junction kept 11 bases outside the gene matches. Germline CDR1 is SEHNR and CDR2 is FQNEAQ (reference sequence). The sequence derives from a human donor in good health (CMV status not recorded). Some clones in this sample may be carry-over from other donors' samples. The specimen comprised cultured CD8+ T cells from PBMCs, sampled from culture after CMV antigen stimulation. This chain joins TRBV7-9 and TRBJ2-3; 10 bases map to TRBD1. CDR3 loop: CASSSVMSGQGADTQYF. In DNA, the CDR3 is TGTGCCAGCAGCTCCGTAATGTCTGGACAGGGGGCAGATACGCAGTATTTT.